The source of this T cell receptor (beta chain) is a study of blood T cell repertoires in COVID-19. Study background: Italy, Spain and the United States were the sources of the convalescent and acute COVID-19 samples.

This clone was seen once. As originally analysed: The authors estimated nucleated cell counts from reference gene primer amplification. The protocol was immunoSEQ multiplex PCR, while the TCRdb copy is restricted to in-frame clones and leaves out a portion. The DNA was the basis for D and trimming; V, J and clone size are from that table. The sample contains fewer than 350,000 clones, around 90% of which appear only once. V shed 5 bases and J shed 7 bases, with 15 bases lying between them. Germline V gene data show CDR1 as MNHEY and CDR2 as SVGAGI. The CDR3 runs to 14 residues. Cohorts were based on clinical histories the participants reported. Two negative PCRs, clearance, or symptom resolution were required of recovered Cohort 3 donors.

Sequencing was performed on PBMCs or T cells enriched from blood (not recorded which). The receptor comes from a man aged 55 to 70 who had recovered from COVID-19. V and J are TRBV6-5 and TRBJ2-1, with D perhaps matching TRBD1 (6 bases). CDR3 loop: CASSSWTAANEQFF. The CDR3 coding sequence is TGTGCCAGCAGTAGTTGGACAGCGGCGAATGAGCAGTTCTTC.